The T cell receptor (beta chain) under discussion was sequenced for a study of regulatory T cells in long-lasting Graves disease. General study results and limits: Researchers examined only peripheral blood and not thyroid tissue. Repertoires from persistent disease leaned toward TRBV28, TRBJ1-2 and TRBJ2-5.

As for time point: persistent/refractory GD, antithyroid drugs over 5 years with positive TRAb. The TCR library was made from RNA extracted from PBMCs. Library construction for TCR beta used iRepertoire HTBI primers and Arm-PCR of CDR3 regions. TCRdb ran MiXCR on the multiplex PCR reads and lists one entry per CDR3 protein. The table shows about 450,000 distinct CDR3 sequences, with 20% to 25% occurring only once. There are many counts of this clonotype. Its antigen remains unknown. V was pared by 2 bases and J by 2 bases, with 6 bases of the junction left unmatched. The CDR3 sequence is 16 residues long. CDR1 MNHEY and CDR2 SVGAGI come from the germline V gene.

The chain combines TRBV6-5 with TRBJ2-5, with 9 bases identical to TRBD1. The material was peripheral blood mononuclear cells (PBMCs), obtained when the disease was refractory, from a patient treated with antithyroid drugs. The TCR was taken from a female donor with Graves disease. The CDR3 here is CASSYGQGTMQETQYF. CDR3 nucleotides: TGTGCCAGCAGTTACGGACAGGGGACGATGCAAGAGACCCAGTACTTC.